Below, 32 T cell receptor beta chains from the same sample are listed, as sequenced in a study of PD-L1 blockade in urothelial cancer. Here immunoSEQ multiplex PCR was the method, and the copy in TCRdb shows in-frame clones only, minus some. The sample has about 45,000 clones; nearly 90% are singletons. Time point specified: pretreatment peripheral blood. The sequencing here drew on PBMCs, taken around atezolizumab (anti-PD-L1) treatment. Receptors originate from a donor aged 40 or older with urothelial cancer.

This clone was seen a few times. V gene TRBV7-8 combines with J gene TRBJ1-2, with 7 bases matching TRBD1. Germline CDR1 reads SGHVS; CDR2 reads FQNEAQ. The CDR3 has 13 residues. The V gene end was trimmed by 4 bases and the J gene end by 4 bases; junction bases not matched to a gene: 3. CDR3 DNA sequence: TGTGCCAGCAGCTCAGGGGGGTCCTATGGCTACACCTTC. Encoded protein: CASSSGGSYGYTF.

This sequence joins TRBV9 and TRBJ1-2; D is uncertain. Germline values: CDR1 SGDLS, CDR2 YYNGEE. V lost 7 bases to trimming and J lost 6 bases, with 16 bases between them. CDR3 length: 13 residues. CDR3 bases: TGTGCCAGCCGCGACCCCCGGGTGGATGGCTACACCTTC. It translates to CASRDPRVDGYTF.

With respect to this clone: Germline and junction disagree at one end, which may indicate a read error. The chain recombines TRBV28 with TRBJ2-4, with 7 bases identical to TRBD1. CDR3 length: 15 amino acids. Per germline, CDR1 MDHEN and CDR2 SYDVKM. In DNA form, the CDR3 reads TGTGCCAGCAGTTTAGCCGGGACAGCCCAAAACATTCAGTACTTC. Its translation: CASSLAGTAQNIQYF.

This clone was seen once. V usage is TRBV6-6 and J usage is TRBJ1-5; 8 positions match TRBD1. Losses at the gene ends were 4 bases for V and 7 bases for J; bases not matched to a gene: 6. CDR3 size: 14 residues. Germline lookup yields CDR1 MNHNY and CDR2 SVGAGI (reference sequence). The CDR3 here is CASSSDRAAQPQHF. Here the CDR3 DNA reads TGTGCCAGCAGTTCGGACAGGGCCGCCCAGCCCCAGCATTTT.

This clone was seen a single time. The chain combines TRBV27 with TRBJ2-2, with 7 bases lining up with TRBD2. With V trimmed by 6 bases and J by 2 bases, 9 bases remained unmatched. The CDR3 has 16 residues. CDR1 MNHEY and CDR2 SMNVEV come from the germline V gene (reference sequence). The DNA of the CDR3 is TGTGCCAGCAGCCCCGACGGACTAGTTAACACCGGGGAGCTGTTTTTT. Its translation is CASSPDGLVNTGELFF.

This rearrangement joins TRBV5-6 to TRBJ1-2, with TRBD1 as a possible D gene (5 bases). CDR3 length: 14 amino acids. Germline V gives CDR1 SGHDT, CDR2 YYEEEE. The V end lost 0 bases, the J end lost 5 bases, and 11 bases lay between the germline ends. The CDR3, as DNA: TGTGCCAGCAGCTTGGGGGGCGGAATATATGGCTACACCTTC. It codes for CASSLGGGIYGYTF.

The gene calls are TRBV9 and TRBJ2-7, with 7 bases aligning to TRBD2. Germline trimming cut 2 bases from V and 1 base from J; bases unmatched to any gene: 0. The CDR3 length is 13 residues. CDR1 and CDR2 (germline): SGDLS, YYNGEE. In nucleotides, the CDR3 is TGTGCCAGCAGCGTTAGCGGGTCCTACGAGCAGTACTTC. Its translation is CASSVSGSYEQYF.

The chain carries TRBV15 and TRBJ2-7; TRBD2 aligns across 8 bases. With 0 bases clipped from V and 0 bases from J, the junction kept 7 bases outside the gene matches. Per the germline V gene, CDR1 is LNHNV and CDR2 is YYDKDF (reference sequence). CDR3 length: 17 amino acids. The CDR3 loop reads CATSRDTLAGASYEQYF. CDR3 sequence (DNA): TGTGCCACCAGCAGAGATACCCTAGCGGGCGCCTCCTACGAGCAGTACTTC. The whole variable domain, remainder taken from reference TRBV15 and TRBJ2-7, is DAMVIQNPRYQVTQFGKPVTLSCSQTLNHNVMYWYQQKSSQAPKLLFHYYDKDFNNEADTPDNFQSRRPNTSFCFLDIRSPGLGDTAMYLCATSRDTLAGASYEQYFGPGTRLTVT.

This clone was observed a few times. This rearrangement joins TRBV7-8 to TRBJ2-5; D perhaps matches TRBD1 (6 bases). With 1 base removed from V and 5 bases from J, the gap between germline ends came to 8 bases. From germline, CDR1 is SGHVS and CDR2 FQNEAQ. CDR3 length equals 13 residues. CDR3 DNA sequence: TGTGCCAGCAGCTTAGAAAGGGGGGAGACCCAGTACTTC. Encoded protein: CASSLERGETQYF.

The rearrangement joins TRBV7-3 to TRBJ2-7; D is perhaps TRBD2 (7 bases). The V and J ends lost 3 bases and 5 bases respectively, with 11 bases between them. The CDR3 is 13 residues long. CDR1 SGHTA and CDR2 FQGTGA come from the germline V gene. The CDR3 region has the DNA TGTGCCAGCAGCTTGGGGGGGGCGGACGAGCAGTACTTC. Translation gives CASSLGGADEQYF.

The chain is built from TRBV5-1 and TRBJ2-3, with 8 bases fitting TRBD1. After removal of 0 bases from V and 1 base from J, the junction contained 1 base not matched to a gene. In germline, CDR1 is SGHRS, CDR2 YFSETQ. CDR3 length: 15 amino acids. The CDR3 region has the DNA TGCGCCAGCAGCTTGGTGGGACAGGGCACAGATACGCAGTATTTT. Translating gives CASSLVGQGTDTQYF. Full variable domain (remainder filled in from reference TRBV5-1 and TRBJ2-3): KAGVTQTPRYLIKTRGQQVTLSCSPISGHRSVSWYQQTPGQGLQFLFEYFSETQRNKGNFPGRFSGRQFSNSRSEMNVSTLELGDSALYLCASSLVGQGTDTQYFGPGTRLTVL.

V gene TRBV5-3 combines with J gene TRBJ2-7, with D unclear. TRBV5-3 is labeled an ORF, and its function is uncertain. V was clipped by 2 bases and J by 3 bases, with 12 bases between them. CDR3 length: 14 amino acids. CDR3 amino acids: CARSFGSRIYEQYF. The DNA of the CDR3 is TGTGCCAGAAGCTTTGGGTCCAGGATCTACGAGCAGTACTTC.

V usage is TRBV29-1 and J usage is TRBJ2-3; 7 nucleotides line up with TRBD1. Trimming removed 7 bases from V and 0 bases from J; junction bases left unmatched: 10. The germline CDR1 and CDR2 sequences are SQVTM and ANQGSEA. This CDR3 is 15 amino acids long. CDR3 DNA: TGCAGCGCCGTTGGACAGGACCTTAGCACAGATACGCAGTATTTT. As protein: CSAVGQDLSTDTQYF.

This sequence joins TRBV19 and TRBJ2-2, with D possibly TRBD2 on 5 matching bases. The CDR3 extends over 17 amino acids. The V end was cut by 7 bases, the J end by 0 bases, with 18 bases between. Germline V gives CDR1 LNHDA, CDR2 SQIVND (reference sequence). The CDR3 sequence: CASKPGKRNANTGELFF. The CDR3 nucleotides read TGTGCCAGTAAGCCCGGGAAGCGGAACGCGAACACCGGGGAGCTGTTTTTT. The whole variable domain, filled in from reference TRBV19 and TRBJ2-2, reads DGGITQSPKYLFRKEGQNVTLSCEQNLNHDAMYWYRQDPGQGLRLIYYSQIVNDFQKGDIAEGYSVSREKKESFPLTVTSAQKNPTAFYLCASKPGKRNANTGELFFGEGSRLTVL.

The rearrangement links TRBV5-8 to TRBJ2-5; TRBD1 is a possible D gene (5 bases). Germline-derived CDR1 and CDR2 are SGHTS and YDEGEE. Trimming stripped 0 bases from V and 5 bases from J, with 8 bases between. The CDR3 totals 13 residues. CDR3 amino acids: CASSLGGPETQYF. The CDR3 region has the DNA TGTGCCAGCAGCTTGGGGGGCCCCGAGACCCAGTACTTC.

CDR3: CARTGLAGNNEQFF. Written as DNA, the CDR3 is TGTGCCAGAACCGGACTAGCGGGAAACAATGAGCAGTTCTTC. V and J are TRBV19 and TRBJ2-1; TRBD2 agrees at 12 bases. V was pared by 9 bases and J by 5 bases, with 5 bases of the junction left unmatched. The CDR3 spans 14 residues. Looked up from germline, CDR1 is LNHDA and CDR2 is SQIVND (reference sequence).

The chain combines TRBV7-3 with TRBJ2-7, with 8 bases lining up with TRBD1. CDR3 length: 16 residues. V trimming: 4 bases; J trimming: 2 bases; junction bases outside the gene matches: 10. In germline, CDR1 is SGHTA, CDR2 FQGTGA. In nucleotides, the CDR3 is TGTGCCAGCAGCTCACCGGGACAGGCGGGGCCCTACGAGCAGTACTTC. Amino acid sequence: CASSSPGQAGPYEQYF.

The chain has TRBV18 and TRBJ2-5, with TRBD2 identical over 8 bases. Germline CDR1 is KGHSH and CDR2 is LQKENI. CDR3 length: 16 amino acids. Trimming took 0 bases from V and 5 from J; bases not matched to a gene: 8. The CDR3 here is CASSPPWEAGEETQYF. CDR3 coding DNA: TGTGCCAGCTCACCACCTTGGGAAGCGGGGGAGGAGACCCAGTACTTC.

The V call is TRBV5-1, the J call TRBJ2-5, with TRBD1 as a possible D gene (5 bases). The CDR3 extends over 16 amino acids. The V gene's germline CDR1 is SGHRS and CDR2 YFSETQ. The V and J ends lost 0 bases and 4 bases respectively, with 16 bases between them. In DNA form, the CDR3 reads TGCGCCAGCAGCTTGGCCCACGGCAGGGTGAGAGAGACCCAGTACTTC. It yields the protein CASSLAHGRVRETQYF.

The V call is TRBV6-1, the J call TRBJ2-1, with TRBD1 matching over 7 bases. V gave up 3 bases and J gave up 14 bases; unmatched junction bases: 16. The germline gives CDR1 MNHNS, CDR2 SASEGT. There are 15 residues in the CDR3. The CDR3 here is CASSDEHADREWEFF. CDR3 nucleotide sequence: TGTGCCAGCAGTGATGAGCATGCCGACAGGGAATGGGAGTTCTTC.

The chain links TRBV6-4 to TRBJ2-7; 10 nucleotides agree with TRBD2. Germline V CDR1 and CDR2: MRHNA, SNTAGT. The CDR3 sequence is 14 residues long. The V and J ends lost 11 bases and 3 bases, in that order; junction bases with no gene match: 10. The CDR3 reads CAPSQAGGDYEQYF. Here the CDR3 DNA reads TGTGCCCCATCACAAGCGGGGGGGGACTACGAGCAGTACTTC.

The chain employs TRBV6-5 and TRBJ1-1; D might be TRBD1 (5 bases). V was clipped by 6 bases and J by 6 bases, with 14 bases between them. This CDR3 contains 13 residues. Per germline, CDR1 MNHEY and CDR2 SVGAGI. The CDR3 sequence: CASRYEWGAEAFF. For the CDR3, the DNA is TGTGCCAGCAGGTACGAGTGGGGGGCTGAAGCTTTCTTT.

The V call is TRBV6-1, the J call TRBJ1-1; unclear D gene. The CDR3 loop spans 15 amino acids. Germline CDR1 is MNHNS and CDR2 is SASEGT. V lost 3 bases and J 2 bases, leaving 13 bases between the germline ends. The CDR3 here is CASSEPSGVNTEAFF. The CDR3 nucleotides are TGTGCCAGCAGTGAGCCCTCCGGAGTTAACACTGAAGCTTTCTTT.

In this sample, this clone turned up once. The rearrangement uses TRBV21-1 and TRBJ2-2; the table assigns TRBD1, which was not confirmed against the DNA. TRBV21-1 is termed a pseudogene. This CDR3 has 16 residues. CDR3 coding DNA: TGTGCCAGCAGCACGGGGCGGACAGAGAGTACCGGGGAGCTGTTTTTT. Protein product: CASSTGRTESTGELFF.

This chain uses TRBV19 with TRBJ1-1, with 7 nucleotides matching TRBD1. The CDR3 is made up of 14 amino acids. J was trimmed by 4 bases and V by 7 bases; bases with no gene match: 9. Germline loops: CDR1 LNHDA, CDR2 SQIVND (reference sequence). CDR3 loop: CASTITGASTEAFF. The CDR3 region has the DNA TGTGCCAGTACCATAACAGGGGCAAGCACTGAAGCTTTCTTT.

The chain couples TRBV10-1 to TRBJ2-7, with 8 bases identical to TRBD2. CDR1 and CDR2 (germline): WNHNN, SYGVQD (reference sequence). Trimming took 9 bases from V and 0 from J; bases not matched to a gene: 4. The CDR3 sequence is 13 residues long. The CDR3 is CARRGGSSYEQYF. The CDR3 coding sequence is TGCGCCAGGCGCGGGGGGAGCTCCTACGAGCAGTACTTC.

J is TRBJ2-1 and V is TRBV5-1; 16 bases are a match to TRBD2. J was trimmed by 7 bases and V by 3 bases; bases with no gene match: 7. The CDR3 length is 17 residues. Germline assignment: CDR1 SGHRS and CDR2 YFSETQ. CDR3 residues: CASSWGTSGRARNEQFF. DNA for the CDR3: TGCGCCAGCAGCTGGGGGACTAGCGGGAGGGCCCGAAATGAGCAGTTCTTC.

J is TRBJ2-7 and V is TRBV4-2; the match to TRBD2 covers 7 bases. Germline trimming cut 2 bases from V and 5 bases from J; bases unmatched to any gene: 3. The germline CDR1 and CDR2 sequences are LGHNA and YNFKEQ. This CDR3 contains 13 residues. The CDR3: CASSQKLANEQYF. The CDR3 DNA follows: TGTGCCAGCAGCCAAAAACTAGCGAACGAGCAGTACTTC.

The chain combines TRBV7-9 with TRBJ2-3; 11 positions agree with TRBD2. Germline trimming cut 8 bases from V and 6 bases from J; bases unmatched to any gene: 10. This CDR3 comprises 15 residues. Germline lookup yields CDR1 SEHNR and CDR2 FQNEAQ (reference sequence). CDR3 nucleotides: TGTGCCAGCCAGATGGCGGGACTAGCGGTTGATACGCAGTATTTT. Its protein is CASQMAGLAVDTQYF.

The V gene is TRBV27, the J gene TRBJ2-2, with D maybe TRBD2 (5 bases). The CDR3 has 17 residues. CDR1 and CDR2 from the germline V gene are MNHEY and SMNVEV (reference sequence). The germline V and J ends were trimmed by 3 bases and 5 bases, with 19 bases remaining between them. In DNA form, the CDR3 reads TGTGCCAGCAGTTTTAGGAAGGCCGGGATGACGACCGGGGAGCTGTTTTTT. Translated: CASSFRKAGMTTGELFF.

The J gene is TRBJ2-7, the V gene TRBV4-2; 7 bases agree with TRBD1. Germline assignment: CDR1 LGHNA and CDR2 YNFKEQ. V dropped 0 bases and J dropped 0; count of bases not matched to a gene: 5. This CDR3 is 16 amino acids long. The CDR3 DNA follows: TGTGCCAGCAGCCAAGATCCGGGACAGAGCTCCTACGAGCAGTACTTC. Amino acid sequence: CASSQDPGQSSYEQYF.

The CDR3 protein is CAWSLRTGVRRRGSNQPQHF. The CDR3 DNA is TGTGCCTGGAGTCTTCGAACAGGGGTTAGGAGGCGTGGTAGCAATCAGCCCCAGCATTTT. The chain links TRBV30 to TRBJ1-5; TRBD1 matches at 7 bases. The CDR3 extends over 20 amino acids. Looked up from germline, CDR1 is GTSNPN and CDR2 is SVGIG (reference sequence). J gave up 0 bases and V 2 bases, and 19 bases lay outside the gene matches.